This TCR beta chain was recorded in a study of control samples from healthy donors and cancer patients. TCRdb's copy holds only in-frame clones and misses some; the assay was immunoSEQ multiplex PCR. This table lists 150,000 to 200,000 clones. V was trimmed by 3 bases and J by 0 bases, leaving 12 bases between them. The CDR3 is 15 amino acids. Looked up from germline, CDR1 is SGHNT and CDR2 is YYREEE (reference sequence). The chain combines TRBV5-4 with TRBJ1-1; D remains unclear. This TCR was sampled from a woman aged 30 to 39 in good health. Sequencing used blood. The CDR3 coding sequence is TGTGCCAGCAGCTCAATGGGCAGGATGAACACTGAAGCTTTCTTT. Amino acid sequence: CASSSMGRMNTEAFF.